Listed below are T cell receptor beta chains from one sample, sequenced in a study of T cells in Graves' hyperthyroidism and ophthalmopathy. TCRdb recomputed calls from the multiplex PCR reads with MiXCR, one row per CDR3 protein. The table lists 80,000 to 100,000 distinct CDR3 sequences, roughly 39% of them singletons. The sample consisted of peripheral blood or thyroid tissue (not recorded which). Receptor source: a woman in her 30s with Graves' hyperthyroidism. Each CDR3 is given with its conserved first and last residue.

v_call: TRBV5-1; j_call: TRBJ1-5; cdr3_aa: CASSTGTDNQPQHF
v_call: TRBV19; j_call: TRBJ1-5; cdr3_aa: CASSIKRGTGGEGNQPQHF
v_call: TRBV10-2; j_call: TRBJ2-5; cdr3_aa: CASMQGAGETQYF
v_call: TRBV2; j_call: TRBJ2-5; cdr3_aa: CASRHKRDTGETQYF
v_call: TRBV5-1; j_call: TRBJ1-4; cdr3_aa: CASSGTGYEELFF
v_call: TRBV20-1; j_call: TRBJ2-5; cdr3_aa: CSASRGDSEETQYF
v_call: TRBV10-2; j_call: TRBJ1-2; cdr3_aa: CASSDFIAVVGYGYTF
v_call: TRBV13; j_call: TRBJ2-1; cdr3_aa: CASSLGLAGTYNEQFF
v_call: TRBV28; j_call: TRBJ1-3; cdr3_aa: CASSTGKGNTIYF
v_call: TRBV5-1; j_call: TRBJ2-5; cdr3_aa: CASSLSFQETQYF
v_call: TRBV19; j_call: TRBJ2-2; cdr3_aa: CASSIWSGETGELFF
v_call: TRBV6-6; j_call: TRBJ1-2; cdr3_aa: CASSLYPPGAPGAGYTF
v_call: TRBV9; j_call: TRBJ1-1; cdr3_aa: CASSVSQAMNTEAFF
v_call: TRBV13; j_call: TRBJ1-2; cdr3_aa: CASSFPKNYGYTF
v_call: TRBV2; j_call: TRBJ2-7; cdr3_aa: CASSEALGSGRPPVYLSYEQYF
v_call: TRBV29-1; j_call: TRBJ2-7; cdr3_aa: CSVSMTGPYEQYF
v_call: TRBV6-1; j_call: TRBJ1-2; cdr3_aa: CATRQIGTGGFGYTF
v_call: TRBV28; j_call: TRBJ1-5; cdr3_aa: CASTHHQDIGSHQPQHF
v_call: TRBV9; j_call: TRBJ2-3; cdr3_aa: CASSAGQGAGDTQYF
v_call: TRBV5-1; j_call: TRBJ2-7; cdr3_aa: CASSSFQGGYEQYF
v_call: TRBV4-2; j_call: TRBJ2-5; cdr3_aa: CASSQASGRSGETQYF
v_call: TRBV9; j_call: TRBJ2-3; cdr3_aa: CASSVSQGGADTQYF
v_call: TRBV7-9; j_call: TRBJ2-7; cdr3_aa: CASSLGGTPTYEQYF
v_call: TRBV20-1; j_call: TRBJ2-7; cdr3_aa: CSARGAEPYEQYF
v_call: TRBV27; j_call: TRBJ1-5; cdr3_aa: CASRKGGTGVQPQHF
v_call: TRBV12-3/TRBV12-4; j_call: TRBJ2-1; cdr3_aa: CASSLYRGSSSYNEQFF
v_call: TRBV6-5; j_call: TRBJ1-2; cdr3_aa: CASSYQGRSGYTF
v_call: TRBV7-9; j_call: TRBJ1-5; cdr3_aa: CASSPSNQPQHF
v_call: TRBV7-9; j_call: TRBJ2-7; cdr3_aa: CASSSIQGDDEQYF
v_call: TRBV7-9; j_call: TRBJ2-5; cdr3_aa: CATSGPGGTQETQYF
v_call: TRBV7-9; j_call: TRBJ1-2; cdr3_aa: CASSLDANYGYTF
v_call: TRBV7-6; j_call: TRBJ2-6; cdr3_aa: CASSSRGEAGANVLTF
v_call: TRBV9; j_call: TRBJ1-1; cdr3_aa: CASSAAIGGGEAFF
v_call: TRBV15; j_call: TRBJ1-2; cdr3_aa: CAASRGGQGSHGYTF
v_call: TRBV7-9; j_call: TRBJ2-7; cdr3_aa: CASSRSGGGTYEQYF
v_call: TRBV6-5; j_call: TRBJ2-2; cdr3_aa: CASSYGQAHRGELFF
v_call: TRBV5-1; j_call: TRBJ1-6; cdr3_aa: CASSRWRAAPLHF
v_call: TRBV14; j_call: TRBJ1-2; cdr3_aa: CASSQQTGSGYTF
v_call: TRBV28; j_call: TRBJ2-5; cdr3_aa: CASSSTARPQETQYF
v_call: TRBV7-6; j_call: TRBJ2-5; cdr3_aa: CASSFAGRNQETQYF
v_call: TRBV20-1; j_call: TRBJ2-5; cdr3_aa: CSARGLGQETQYF
v_call: TRBV16; j_call: TRBJ1-5; cdr3_aa: CASREYSNQPQHF
v_call: TRBV28; j_call: TRBJ2-5; cdr3_aa: CASSLVSGGPGTQYF
v_call: TRBV7-8; j_call: TRBJ1-5; cdr3_aa: CASSKGRGENGNQPQHF
v_call: TRBV20-1; j_call: TRBJ1-2; cdr3_aa: CSAPQEYGYTF
v_call: TRBV28; j_call: TRBJ1-2; cdr3_aa: CASSFRRYGYTF
v_call: TRBV29-1; j_call: TRBJ1-1; cdr3_aa: CSVLVGRNTEAFF
v_call: TRBV6-5; j_call: TRBJ2-5; cdr3_aa: CASSELVAGGYSALGTQYF
v_call: TRBV27; j_call: TRBJ1-1; cdr3_aa: CASSRTWDTEAFF
v_call: TRBV7-9; j_call: TRBJ1-4; cdr3_aa: CASSSTGGVEKLFF